A single sample is the source of the 14 T cell receptor beta chains below, sequenced in a study of a mutant IDH1 vaccine in newly diagnosed glioma. Stated time point: baseline, week 1 (first vaccination visit). Treatment reported: pre-vaccination baseline after standard-of-care therapy. The repertoire was sequenced with immunoSEQ multiplex PCR; TCRdb's copy has only in-frame clones and lacks some. Of fewer than 40,000 clones listed, about four fifths are singletons. The sequences come from PBMCs, collected from a glioma patient treated with radiotherapy, temozolomide or both. The origin of the receptors is a young man with glioma.

The chain links TRBV28 to TRBJ2-6; 7 bases agree with TRBD1. This CDR3 region has 15 residues. From germline, CDR1 is MDHEN and CDR2 SYDVKM. The V segment lost 3 bases and the J segment 2 bases; nucleotides outside the gene matches: 1. Here the CDR3 DNA reads TGTGCCAGCAGTTTTGGGACAGCTGGGGCCAACGTCCTGACTTTC. Translation gives CASSFGTAGANVLTF.

The J gene is TRBJ1-5, the V gene TRBV15, with D perhaps matching TRBD1 (6 bases). Germline-derived CDR1 and CDR2 are LNHNV and YYDKDF (reference sequence). The V end lost 2 bases, the J end lost 2 bases, and 10 bases lay between the germline ends. This CDR3 comprises 15 residues. The CDR3 coding sequence is TGTGCCACCAGCAGAAGACAGGTTGGCAATCAGCCCCAGCATTTT. Its translation: CATSRRQVGNQPQHF.

V is TRBV19 and J is TRBJ1-1; unclear D gene. V was shortened by 3 bases and J by 4 bases, with 12 bases between the two germline ends. CDR1 and CDR2 (germline): LNHDA, SQIVND (reference sequence). CDR3 length: 14 residues. In nucleotides, the CDR3 is TGTGCCAGTAGTATGGGATCCGGCCTCACTGAAGCTTTCTTT. This encodes CASSMGSGLTEAFF.

The V call is TRBV30, the J call TRBJ1-1; D remains unclear. V was cut by 4 bases and J by 0 bases, with 6 bases left in between. The CDR3 extends over 12 amino acids. Germline lookup yields CDR1 GTSNPN and CDR2 SVGIG (reference sequence). CDR3 loop: CAWTDMNTEAFF. For the CDR3, the DNA is TGTGCCTGGACAGATATGAACACTGAAGCTTTCTTT.

CDR3 residues: CASSWLQGTSGDTQYF. The CDR3 nucleotides read TGTGCCAGCAGTTGGTTACAGGGGACTTCTGGAGATACGCAGTATTTT. The V and J genes are TRBV6-5 and TRBJ2-3, with D perhaps TRBD1 (7 bases). Germline assignment: CDR1 MNHEY and CDR2 SVGAGI. Trimming took off 4 bases at V and 5 bases at J, with 19 bases between the two ends. The CDR3 is made up of 16 amino acids.

This clone was counted between two and nine times. V gene TRBV6-1 combines with J gene TRBJ1-1; D uncertain. The CDR3 totals 10 residues. The V end was cut by 6 bases, the J end by 8 bases, with 7 bases between. Per the germline V gene, CDR1 is MNHNS and CDR2 is SASEGT. Here the CDR3 reads CASRQVEAFF. The CDR3 DNA follows: TGTGCCAGCAGGCAGGTAGAAGCTTTCTTT.

V usage is TRBV7-6 and J usage is TRBJ2-3, with 7 bases aligning to TRBD1. CDR3 length: 15 residues. Germline CDR1 SGHVS, CDR2 FNYEAQ. V trimming: 2 bases; J trimming: 3 bases; junction bases outside the gene matches: 5. The CDR3 DNA is TGTGCCAGCAGCTTAAGCAACAGGGGAACAGATACGCAGTATTTT. Residues: CASSLSNRGTDTQYF. Variable domain in full (rest from reference TRBV7-6 and TRBJ2-3): GAGVSQSPRYKVTKRGQDVALRCDPISGHVSLYWYRQALGQGPEFLTYFNYEAQQDKSGLPNDRFSAERPEGSISTLTIQRTEQRDSAMYRCASSLSNRGTDTQYFGPGTRLTVL.

The gene calls are TRBV7-9 and TRBJ1-2, with D hard to call. CDR1 is SEHNR, CDR2 FQNEAQ, per germline (reference sequence). The CDR3 extends over 14 amino acids. The ends were cut back, 1 base at V and 8 bases at J, with 14 bases in the middle. CDR3 residues: CASSLDLASGGYTF. In DNA form, the CDR3 reads TGTGCCAGCAGCTTAGATCTGGCGTCTGGAGGCTACACCTTC.

This clone was counted only a few times. The chain carries TRBV27 and TRBJ1-4, with D maybe TRBD1 (6 bases). Germline lookup yields CDR1 MNHEY and CDR2 SMNVEV (reference sequence). The CDR3 is 19 amino acids. Trimming pared 10 bases from V and 0 bases from J, leaving 27 bases between. The CDR3 here is CATKQAVTGGLATNEKLFF. The CDR3 bases are TGTGCCACCAAACAGGCGGTGACAGGAGGCCTTGCAACTAATGAAAAACTGTTTTTT.

This clone was observed a single time. The chain is built from TRBV2 and TRBJ2-7, with TRBD1 matching 7 bases. V was clipped by 5 bases and J by 4 bases; unmatched bases: 2. Germline V gene sequence: CDR1 SNHLY, CDR2 FYNNEI. The CDR3 spans 12 residues. CDR3 loop: CASSPGGYEQYF. In nucleotides, the CDR3 is TGTGCCAGCAGTCCAGGGGGATACGAGCAGTACTTC.

V and J are TRBV2 and TRBJ1-4, with D perhaps matching TRBD1 (5 bases). Germline CDR1 SNHLY, CDR2 FYNNEI. The CDR3 has 16 amino acids. Deletions cut 4 bases from V and 8 bases from J, with 20 bases between. The CDR3 DNA reads as TGTGCCAGCAGTGCTATAATTGGGCAGGGAGAAGAAAAACTGTTTTTT. Protein: CASSAIIGQGEEKLFF.

This chain links TRBV29-1 with TRBJ1-2, with 8 bases fitting TRBD1. This CDR3 is built from 13 residues. The germline gives CDR1 SQVTM, CDR2 ANQGSEA. J lost 6 bases, V lost 1 base, and 4 bases had no gene match. The chain's CDR3 is CSVEGSGGDGYTF. The CDR3, as DNA: TGCAGCGTTGAAGGGTCAGGGGGCGATGGCTACACCTTC.

V gene TRBV29-1 combines with J gene TRBJ1-3; 9 bases fit TRBD1. The CDR3 runs 15 residues. The V gene end was trimmed by 4 bases and the J gene end by 5 bases; junction bases not matched to a gene: 9. Germline V gene data show CDR1 as SQVTM and CDR2 as ANQGSEA. The CDR3 region is CSVVKWGQGRNTIYF. The DNA of the CDR3 is TGCAGCGTTGTAAAGTGGGGACAGGGCCGAAACACCATATATTTT.

The rearrangement joins TRBV6-5 to TRBJ2-1, with D tentatively TRBD1 (5 bases). The V end lost 2 bases, the J end lost 0 bases, and 8 bases lay between the germline ends. Germline V lookup: CDR1 MNHEY, CDR2 SVGAGI. The CDR3 has 15 residues. CDR3 sequence reads: CASSYHQGSYNEQFF. The CDR3 DNA reads TGTGCCAGCAGTTACCATCAGGGCTCCTACAATGAGCAGTTCTTC.